These 12 T cell receptor beta chains originate from one sample sequenced in a study of CD8 T cells in ankylosing spondylitis. MiXCR, run by TCRdb on the 5' RACE reads, gives a single entry per CDR3 protein. Here the sample spans some 150,000 distinct CDR3 sequences, 40% to 50% being singletons. The sequencing sample was made of synovial fluid, either unsorted or a sorted T cell fraction (not recorded which). The origin of the receptors is a male donor with ankylosing spondylitis.

A few counts support this clonotype. The chain employs TRBV6-5 and TRBJ2-2; D possibly corresponds to TRBD1 (6 bases). Trimming removed 0 bases at V and 1 base at J, with 15 bases between. CDR3 size: 18 residues. Per the germline V gene, CDR1 is MNHEY and CDR2 is SVGAGI. Here the CDR3 DNA reads TGTGCCAGCAGTTACTCGATCCCACCGGGACAGAACACCGGGGAGCTGTTTTTT. It is translated as CASSYSIPPGQNTGELFF.

This clonotype was seen a few times. The CDR3 loop is CASSDILPDTQYF. Here the CDR3 DNA reads TGTGCCAGCAGCGACATACTACCAGATACGCAGTATTTT. J is TRBJ2-3 and V is TRBV7-9; D is ambiguous. Germline V CDR1 and CDR2: SEHNR, FQNEAQ (reference sequence). The CDR3 loop spans 13 amino acids. V was shortened by 5 bases and J by 4 bases, with 10 bases between the two germline ends.

This clonotype was detected only a few times. The rearrangement links TRBV4-1 to TRBJ2-1; no clear D gene. The V end lost 2 bases, the J end lost 7 bases, and 12 bases lay between the germline ends. Germline V gene lookup returns CDR1 MGHRA and CDR2 YSYEKL. This CDR3 comprises 14 residues. CDR3 sequence reads: CASSQTRGSNEQFF. The CDR3 bases are TGCGCCAGCAGCCAAACGAGAGGATCGAATGAGCAGTTCTTC.

The gene calls are TRBV12-3 or TRBV12-4 and TRBJ2-7; unclear D gene. The CDR3 is made up of 15 amino acids. V was trimmed by 6 bases and J by 2 bases, leaving 17 bases between them. The CDR3 is CASSPSVMATYEQYF. The CDR3 DNA reads TGTGCCAGCAGCCCCTCCGTTATGGCAACCTACGAGCAGTACTTC.

This sequence joins TRBV4-3 and TRBJ2-5; maybe TRBD2 (6 bases). The CDR3 runs 19 residues. Trimming removed 0 bases at V and 1 base at J, with 21 bases between. Germline V gene sequence: CDR1 LGHNA, CDR2 YSLEER. CDR3 sequence (DNA): TGCGCCAGCAGCCAAGATAGGTACTGGGAGTGGGAGGCCCAAGAGACCCAGTACTTC. Translation: CASSQDRYWEWEAQETQYF.

The gene calls are TRBV11-3 and TRBJ2-1, with D possibly matching TRBD2 (6 bases). Trimming took off 5 bases at V and 4 bases at J, with 21 bases between the two ends. Germline loops: CDR1 SGHNT, CDR2 YENEEA. The CDR3 extends over 17 amino acids. The CDR3 nucleotides are TGTGCCAGCAGCAAATGGGGCGGGGAATGGGGATACAATGAGCAGTTCTTC. Its protein is CASSKWGGEWGYNEQFF.

In its sample, this clonotype was seen a few times. The rearrangement links TRBV29-1 to TRBJ2-1; TRBD1 agrees at 7 bases. The V gene end was trimmed by 1 base and the J gene end by 4 bases; junction bases not matched to a gene: 4. In germline, CDR1 is SQVTM, CDR2 ANQGSEA. The CDR3 covers 14 residues. Here the CDR3 reads CSVEGADRYNEQFF. The CDR3 DNA sequence: TGCAGCGTTGAAGGGGCGGACAGGTACAATGAGCAGTTCTTC.

The chain joins TRBV6-4 to TRBJ2-1; D gene uncertain. Germline V gene sequence: CDR1 MRHNA, CDR2 SNTAGT. Trimming cost V 0 bases and J 0 bases, with 6 bases left between them. The CDR3 spans 15 residues. CDR3 DNA sequence: TGTGCCAGCAGTGACTCATTGGGCTCCTACAATGAGCAGTTCTTC. The encoded protein is CASSDSLGSYNEQFF.

The V gene is TRBV12-2, the J gene TRBJ1-1; whether TRBD1, the table's D call, matches the DNA was not checked. TRBV12-2 is a pseudogene locus. The CDR3 totals 16 residues. CDR3 DNA sequence: TGTGCAAGTCGCTTAGAGGAGGGGCAGGGTGAGACTGAAGCTTTCTTT. Encoded protein: CASRLEEGQGETEAFF.

The gene calls are TRBV7-8 and TRBJ2-7; maybe TRBD1 (6 bases). Trimming removed 1 base at V and 0 bases at J, with 10 bases between. The CDR3 covers 15 residues. Germline values: CDR1 SGHVS, CDR2 FQNEAQ. In DNA form, the CDR3 reads TGTGCCAGCAGCTTAGTCCGGGACATCTCCTACGAGCAGTACTTC. This codes for CASSLVRDISYEQYF.

The chain has TRBV10-3 and TRBJ1-1; D unclear. The CDR3 runs 14 residues. The germline gives CDR1 ENHRY, CDR2 SYGVKD. Trimming removed 4 bases from V and 4 bases from J, with 13 bases in between. The CDR3 bases are TGTGCCATCAGTGCCCGGATTTGGATCACTGAAGCTTTCTTT. Translating it yields CAISARIWITEAFF.

This clonotype was seen only a few times. The V gene is TRBV9, the J gene TRBJ2-7; 14 nucleotides line up with TRBD2. Germline V gives CDR1 SGDLS, CDR2 YYNGEE. J lost 4 bases, V lost 3 bases, and 6 bases had no gene match. The CDR3 is 16 amino acids. CDR3 nucleotide sequence: TGTGCCAGCAGCGAAGGGACTAGCGGGAGTGGTTACGAGCAGTACTTC. This encodes CASSEGTSGSGYEQYF.